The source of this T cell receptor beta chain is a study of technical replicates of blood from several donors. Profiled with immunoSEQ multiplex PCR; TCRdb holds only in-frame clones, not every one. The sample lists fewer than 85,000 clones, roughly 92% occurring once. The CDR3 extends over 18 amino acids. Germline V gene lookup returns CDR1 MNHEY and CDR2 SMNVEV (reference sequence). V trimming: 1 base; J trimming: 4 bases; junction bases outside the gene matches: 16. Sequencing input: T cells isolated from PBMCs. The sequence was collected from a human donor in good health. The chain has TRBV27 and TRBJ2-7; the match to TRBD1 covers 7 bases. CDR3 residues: CASSLYGYRGLSVYEQYF. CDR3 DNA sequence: TGTGCCAGCAGTTTATACGGATACAGGGGATTGTCGGTATACGAGCAGTACTTC.